A selection of T cell receptor beta chains follows, all from one sample in a study of blood T cells in healthy people across ages. TCRdb fed the 5' RACE reads into MiXCR, producing one record per CDR3 protein. The profile shows hundreds of thousands of distinct CDR3 sequences, around 42% of them singletons. Sequencing input: blood. The receptors derive from a man in his fifties or sixties in good health. CDR3s include the opening cysteine and the closing phenylalanine or tryptophan. A D gene is named only where the DNA matches it firmly. The listing skips clone size in some rows; elsewhere it reads once, few, many or a size class.

V gene	clone size	CDR3 length	J gene	D gene	CDR3 protein	CDR3 DNA
TRBV28	-	15	TRBJ2-7	TRBD1	CASSQTRGLSYEQYF	TGTGCCAGCAGCCAGACGAGGGGGCTCTCCTACGAGCAGTACTTC
TRBV20-1	-	16	TRBJ2-5	TRBD2	CSANTVASGNQETQYF	TGCAGTGCCAACACGGTGGCTAGCGGGAACCAAGAGACCCAGTACTTC
TRBV7-9	-	12	TRBJ2-4	-	CASSSDPAIQYF	TGTGCCAGCAGCTCCGATCCAGCCATTCAGTACTTC
TRBV20-1	-	13	TRBJ1-1	-	CSAPPQLNTEAFF	TGCAGTGCCCCGCCCCAACTGAACACTGAAGCTTTCTTT
TRBV27	-	12	TRBJ1-6	-	CASRTYNSPLHF	TGTGCCAGCAGAACCTATAATTCACCCCTCCACTTT
TRBV12-3/TRBV12-4	few	14	TRBJ2-3	-	CASSFEGLTDTQYF	TGTGCCAGCAGTTTCGAGGGCCTCACAGATACGCAGTATTTT
TRBV28	-	15	TRBJ2-1	TRBD2	CASSSLAGGLEERFF	TGTGCCAGCAGTTCCCTAGCGGGGGGGCTAGAAGAGCGGTTCTTC
TRBV18	once	15	TRBJ2-5	-	CASSRLPDSQETQYF	TGTGCCAGCTCACGCCTCCCGGACAGCCAAGAGACCCAGTACTTC
TRBV3-1	-	15	TRBJ2-7	TRBD2	CASSQGVAGAYEQYF	TGTGCCAGCAGCCAAGGGGTAGCGGGGGCCTACGAGCAGTACTTC
TRBV20-1	few	11	TRBJ2-3	-	CSARTTDTQYF	TGCAGTGCTCGGACTACAGATACGCAGTATTTT
TRBV4-3	-	17	TRBJ2-3	TRBD2	CASSQELGGTTSHTQYF	TGCGCCAGCAGCCAAGAGTTGGGGGGGACGACGTCTCATACGCAGTATTTT
TRBV6-5	-	14	TRBJ1-2	-	CDSSPRGGSDGYTF	TGTGACAGCAGCCCGAGGGGAGGCTCCGATGGCTACACCTTC
TRBV6-2/TRBV6-3	-	15	TRBJ2-3	-	CASSDTSPGRDTQYF	TGTGCCAGCAGCGATACTAGCCCAGGCCGGGATACGCAGTATTTT
TRBV4-1	few	17	TRBJ2-7	TRBD2	CASSQKSGVAGDYEQYF	TGCGCCAGCAGCCAAAAATCCGGGGTAGCGGGGGACTACGAGCAGTACTTC
TRBV4-3	few	14	TRBJ2-3	-	CASSQERSTDTQYF	TGCGCCAGCAGCCAAGAACGCAGCACAGATACGCAGTATTTT
TRBV20-1	few	16	TRBJ2-3	TRBD2	CSAEIAGGRSTDTLYF	TGCAGTGCGGAAATAGCGGGGGGCCGTAGCACAGATACGCTGTATTTT
TRBV15	-	17	TRBJ1-5	-	CATSSQTGQMSNQPQHF	TGTGCCACCAGCAGCCAAACAGGGCAAATGAGCAATCAGCCCCAGCATTTT
TRBV20-1	-	15	TRBJ2-3	-	CSARDLIVFADTQYF	TGCAGTGCTAGAGATCTCATAGTTTTCGCAGATACGCAGTATTTT
TRBV5-1	few	13	TRBJ2-2	-	CASSSPYTGELFF	TGCGCCAGCAGTTCCCCCTACACCGGGGAGCTGTTTTTT
TRBV20-1	few	13	TRBJ2-3	-	CSAYSGFTDTQYF	TGCAGTGCTTACAGCGGTTTCACAGATACGCAGTATTTT
TRBV6-6	-	19	TRBJ2-1	-	CASRITGGSAGLLRNEQFF	TGTGCCAGCAGAATCACCGGTGGGAGTGCGGGGCTATTACGCAATGAGCAGTTCTTC
TRBV9	-	13	TRBJ1-2	-	CASSGTGVAGYTF	TGTGCCAGCAGCGGGACGGGGGTGGCTGGCTACACCTTC
TRBV7-2	few	15	TRBJ2-1	TRBD1	CASSLGQGFPNEQFF	TGTGCCAGCAGCTTGGGACAGGGGTTCCCGAATGAGCAGTTCTTC
TRBV9	-	14	TRBJ2-5	TRBD1	CASSAGTGTETQYF	TGTGCCAGCAGCGCCGGGACAGGGACAGAGACCCAGTACTTC
TRBV7-8	few	17	TRBJ2-3	TRBD2	CASSPRPGLAGAHTQYF	TGTGCCAGCAGCCCCCGCCCCGGACTAGCGGGGGCCCATACGCAGTATTTT
TRBV3-1	-	14	TRBJ1-2	-	CASSQGQIDYGYTF	TGTGCCAGCAGCCAAGGACAGATCGACTATGGCTACACCTTC
TRBV27	-	15	TRBJ1-3	TRBD1	CASSLRGSQGNTIYF	TGTGCCAGCAGTCTCAGGGGGAGCCAAGGAAACACCATATATTTT
TRBV2	-	16	TRBJ2-3	-	CASSEALLSSTDTQYF	TGTGCCAGCAGTGAAGCCTTACTTTCTAGCACAGATACGCAGTATTTT
TRBV6-2/TRBV6-3	many	15	TRBJ2-1	TRBD2	CASSQRGGQGNEQFF	TGTGCCAGCAGTCAGCGGGGGGGCCAGGGAAATGAGCAGTTCTTC
TRBV4-1	many	17	TRBJ2-1	-	CASSQDSAPGTPNEQFF	TGCGCCAGCAGCCAAGATAGTGCGCCCGGGACACCCAATGAGCAGTTCTTC
TRBV5-6	-	13	TRBJ2-7	-	CASSYYISYEQYF	TGTGCCAGCAGCTATTACATCTCCTACGAGCAGTACTTC
TRBV4-1	-	15	TRBJ2-1	-	CASSRPGPTGNEQFF	TGCGCCAGCAGCCGACCGGGACCGACGGGCAATGAGCAGTTCTTC
TRBV25-1	few	12	TRBJ2-5	-	CASSEFGETQYF	TGTGCCAGCAGTGAATTCGGAGAGACCCAGTACTTC
TRBV28	few	14	TRBJ2-1	TRBD1	CASQNRGTYNEQFF	TGTGCCAGCCAGAACAGGGGCACCTACAATGAGCAGTTCTTC
TRBV7-9	many	13	TRBJ1-2	-	CASSAPGSGGYTF	TGTGCCAGCAGCGCTCCCGGGTCCGGTGGCTACACCTTC
TRBV5-1	-	14	TRBJ1-5	-	CASSKGVGDQPQHF	TGCGCCAGCAGCAAGGGGGTGGGGGATCAGCCCCAGCATTTT
TRBV4-3	few	16	TRBJ1-4	-	CASSQRGRATNEKLFF	TGCGCCAGCAGCCAAAGAGGCAGAGCAACTAATGAAAAACTGTTTTTT
TRBV4-3	many	13	TRBJ2-1	-	CASSQDLRDEQFF	TGCGCCAGCAGCCAAGACCTCCGGGATGAGCAGTTCTTC
TRBV12-5	-	13	TRBJ2-3	-	CASAAPTGDTQYF	TGTGCTAGTGCCGCTCCGACTGGAGATACGCAGTATTTT
TRBV5-1	few	15	TRBJ2-1	TRBD2	CASSLEGGLYNEQFF	TGTGCCAGCAGTTTAGAGGGAGGGCTTTACAATGAGCAGTTCTTC
TRBV29-1	-	14	TRBJ2-1	-	CGVTGRSSYNEQFF	TGCGGCGTAACAGGTAGGAGCTCCTACAATGAGCAGTTCTTC
TRBV19	-	15	TRBJ2-7	-	CASSIRSGTTYEQYF	TGTGCCAGTAGTATACGTTCAGGGACCACCTACGAGCAGTACTTC
TRBV27	few	14	TRBJ1-2	-	CASSFRRENYGYTF	TGTGCCAGCAGTTTTCGACGGGAAAACTATGGCTACACCTTC
TRBV6-2/TRBV6-3	-	15	TRBJ2-7	TRBD1	CASSYPTTGSPEQYF	TGTGCCAGCAGTTACCCAACGACAGGGTCGCCCGAGCAGTACTTC
TRBV3-1	few	13	TRBJ2-7	-	CASSQTAQYEQYF	TGTGCCAGCAGCCAGACAGCGCAATACGAGCAGTACTTC